This T cell receptor beta chain was observed in a study of Ad26.COV2.S vaccination and SARS-CoV-2 variants. Study-wide findings and caveats: Greater spike-specific TCR breadth was seen in vaccine recipients than in placebo recipients. People who got the vaccine or the placebo had similar non-spike TCR breadth. Substantial breadth in spike-specific CD8+ and CD4+ T cell responses was reportedly seen after vaccination.

Comments on this clone: Its specificity is unknown.

The ends were cut back, 2 bases at V and 3 bases at J, with 14 bases in the middle. CDR1 and CDR2 (germline): MNHEY, SMNVEV (reference sequence). This CDR3 comprises 17 residues. Sequencing was performed with immunoSEQ multiplex PCR; in TCRdb, only in-frame clones are kept and a portion is missing. The sample lists some 180,000 clones; about 83% were seen once. This sequence joins TRBV27 and TRBJ1-6; D gene ambiguous. The TCR comes from a human donor who had recovered from COVID-19. Sample: peripheral blood, taken after recovery from COVID-19. CDR3 protein: CASSLARPGLYNSPLHF. The CDR3 nucleotides read TGTGCCAGCAGTTTAGCCCGACCGGGCCTCTATAATTCACCCCTCCACTTT.